Listed below are T cell receptor beta chains from one sample, sequenced in a study of shared clonotypes between healthy human individuals. Produced via immunoSEQ multiplex PCR; TCRdb's table is partial and in-frame only. The sample includes about 380,000 clones, 96% of them seen just once. Sequencing was carried out using memory CD8+ T cells sorted from blood. The source is a man aged 25 to 40 in good health. Both conserved end residues are part of each CDR3. Each record gives: D gene, J gene, V gene, clone size, CDR3 DNA, CDR3 protein. D genes are given only for firm matches. Some rows have no size entry. The others give once, few or many, or a class for an expanded clone.

D: .; J: TRBJ1-3; V: TRBV11-1; size: .; DNA: TGTGCCAGCAGTCCTCCCGGAAACACCATATATTTT; CDR3: CASSPPGNTIYF
D: .; J: TRBJ2-7; V: TRBV7-2; size: .; DNA: TGTGCCAGCAGCTTAACGGCTAGTTCCTACGAGCAGTACTTC; CDR3: CASSLTASSYEQYF
D: TRBD2; J: TRBJ2-7; V: TRBV9; size: .; DNA: TGTGCCAGCAGCCCTAGACGTCCAGCGGGAGTAAGTGAGCAGTACTTC; CDR3: CASSPRRPAGVSEQYF
D: TRBD1; J: TRBJ1-2; V: TRBV11-2; size: .; DNA: TGTGCCAGCAGCTTAGATCATTTGAGGGGGCGAGGCTATGGCTACACCTTC; CDR3: CASSLDHLRGRGYGYTF
D: TRBD2; J: TRBJ2-2; V: TRBV10-3; size: .; DNA: TGTGCCATCAAGAGCGGGAGCACCGGGGAGCTGTTTTTT; CDR3: CAIKSGSTGELFF
D: TRBD2; J: TRBJ2-7; V: TRBV30; size: once; DNA: TGTGCCTGGTCTAAGGGGCTAGCGGGAGCCGAACGCTACGAGCAGTACTTC; CDR3: CAWSKGLAGAERYEQYF
D: TRBD2; J: TRBJ2-3; V: TRBV6-5; size: .; DNA: TGTGCCAGCAGTTACCAGCCTAGCGGGAGATATACGCAGTATTTT; CDR3: CASSYQPSGRYTQYF
D: TRBD2; J: TRBJ2-7; V: TRBV19; size: .; DNA: TGTGCCAGTAGTCCGCGGACTAGCGGGAGCTACGAGCAGTACTTC; CDR3: CASSPRTSGSYEQYF
D: TRBD2; J: TRBJ2-2; V: TRBV7-9; size: .; DNA: TGTGCCAGCAGCCGCGGACTAGCGGACACCGGGGAGCTGTTTTTT; CDR3: CASSRGLADTGELFF
D: .; J: TRBJ2-7; V: TRBV2; size: .; DNA: TGTGCCAGCAGTGGACCTAGGGGGGAGCAGTACTTC; CDR3: CASSGPRGEQYF
D: TRBD1; J: TRBJ2-7; V: TRBV7-9; size: .; DNA: TGTGCCAGCAGCTTAGGAGGGGGCGCGAGATACGAGCAGTACTTC; CDR3: CASSLGGGARYEQYF
D: .; J: TRBJ2-7; V: TRBV6-5; size: .; DNA: TGTGCCAGCAGACAAGGCGGGGCGCTCTCCTACGAGCAGTACTTC; CDR3: CASRQGGALSYEQYF
D: .; J: TRBJ2-1; V: TRBV11-2; size: .; DNA: TGTGCCAGCAGCTTTCGCCTCAATGAGCAGTTCTTC; CDR3: CASSFRLNEQFF
D: .; J: TRBJ1-1; V: TRBV2; size: .; DNA: TGTGCCAGCAGGGACGGGGGATTTTGGGAAGCTTTCTTT; CDR3: CASRDGGFWEAFF
D: .; J: TRBJ2-5; V: TRBV5-1; size: .; DNA: TGCGCCAGCAGCTTGCTTATGCGGGCCGGAGAGACCCAGTACTTC; CDR3: CASSLLMRAGETQYF
D: .; J: TRBJ2-7; V: TRBV19; size: .; DNA: TGTGCCAGTAGTATAGCGGGAGAGGAGCAGTACTTC; CDR3: CASSIAGEEQYF
D: .; J: TRBJ2-7; V: TRBV7-8; size: .; DNA: TGTGCCAGCAGCTTAGCCATAGGGGGAACCACCTACGAGCAGTACTTC; CDR3: CASSLAIGGTTYEQYF
D: TRBD2; J: TRBJ2-1; V: TRBV27; size: .; DNA: TGTGCCAGCAGTCTCCCCTCGACTAGCCCTAACAATGAGCAGTTCTTC; CDR3: CASSLPSTSPNNEQFF
D: .; J: TRBJ1-2; V: TRBV28; size: .; DNA: TGTGCCAGCAGTTTATATCTCCAATCCGGGACACAAAACTATGGCTACACCTTC; CDR3: CASSLYLQSGTQNYGYTF
D: .; J: TRBJ2-7; V: TRBV4-2; size: .; DNA: TGTGCCAGCAGCCAAGATCGTCAAGGGGAACACGAGCAGTACTTC; CDR3: CASSQDRQGEHEQYF
D: .; J: TRBJ2-6; V: TRBV4-1; size: .; DNA: TGCGCCAGCAGCCAAGTAATTGGTGGGGCCAACGTCCTGACTTTC; CDR3: CASSQVIGGANVLTF
D: TRBD2; J: TRBJ2-1; V: TRBV15; size: .; DNA: TGTGCCACCAGCCGTGACAGCGGGAGGGGACTAGCGGGAGGCAATGAGCAGTTCTTC; CDR3: CATSRDSGRGLAGGNEQFF
D: .; J: TRBJ1-2; V: TRBV28; size: .; DNA: TGTGCCAGCAGACAGGCCAGCAACTATGGCTACACCTTC; CDR3: CASRQASNYGYTF
D: .; J: TRBJ2-3; V: TRBV4-2; size: once; DNA: TGTGCCAGCAGCCAAGACCCCTGGCGCCCTAGCACAGATACGCAGTATTTT; CDR3: CASSQDPWRPSTDTQYF
D: .; J: TRBJ1-1; V: TRBV6-5; size: .; DNA: TGTGCCAGCAGTTACGCCCTCTGGGGGTCACGCACTGAAGCTTTCTTT; CDR3: CASSYALWGSRTEAFF
D: .; J: TRBJ2-1; V: TRBV5-1; size: .; DNA: TGCGCCAGCAGCTTCCGGGGGCCTAGCTCCTACAATGAGCAGTTCTTC; CDR3: CASSFRGPSSYNEQFF
D: .; J: TRBJ2-2; V: TRBV21-1; size: .; DNA: TGTGCCAGCCCTACGAACACCGGGGAGCTGTTTTTT; CDR3: CASPTNTGELFF
D: TRBD2; J: TRBJ2-1; V: TRBV10-3; size: .; DNA: TGTGCCATCAGTGATGCGGGAGCAGGCTACAATGAGCAGTTCTTC; CDR3: CAISDAGAGYNEQFF